The 20 T cell receptor beta chains below come from one sample, sequenced in a study of cytomegalovirus exposure and HLA in healthy donors. Libraries were prepared by immunoSEQ multiplex PCR; TCRdb keeps only in-frame clonotypes and omits some of them. This table has over 120,000 clones, 89% appearing once. Specimen: PBMCs. Every receptor here comes from a woman between 18 and 29 years old in good health and CMV-seropositive.

J is TRBJ2-7 and V is TRBV7-2; 10 bases are a match to TRBD2. This CDR3 is 15 amino acids long. J was trimmed by 2 bases and V by 2 bases; bases with no gene match: 3. Germline CDR1 reads SGHTA; CDR2 reads FQGNSA. This chain's CDR3 is CASSLRLAGAYEQYF. The CDR3 nucleotides are TGTGCCAGCAGCTTAAGGCTAGCGGGGGCCTACGAGCAGTACTTC.

V gene TRBV7-8 combines with J gene TRBJ2-7; 7 bases line up with TRBD1. CDR1 and CDR2 (germline): SGHVS, FQNEAQ. The CDR3 length is 14 residues. J lost 6 bases, V lost 1 base, and 6 bases had no gene match. In DNA form, the CDR3 reads TGTGCCAGCAGCTTAGACAGGGGAAATAGCGAGCAGTACTTC. Translating it yields CASSLDRGNSEQYF.

This chain connects TRBV4-1 to TRBJ2-7, with 7 positions matching TRBD1. The CDR3 sequence is 16 residues long. From germline, CDR1 is MGHRA and CDR2 YSYEKL. Trimming at V came to 6 bases and at J to 4 bases, leaving 15 bases not matched to a gene. The DNA of the CDR3 is TGCGCCAGCAGAACCGTGGCCGGGGACAGCATATACGAGCAGTACTTC. This translates into CASRTVAGDSIYEQYF.

This chain links TRBV5-4 with TRBJ1-2; 7 bases align to TRBD1. The CDR3 is 15 residues long. Trimming cost V 2 bases and J 4 bases; bases outside gene matches: 8. From germline, CDR1 is SGHNT and CDR2 YYREEE (reference sequence). Written as DNA, the CDR3 is TGTGCCAGCAGCTTAACGGGACAGACATTCTATGGCTACACCTTC. Its protein is CASSLTGQTFYGYTF.

The chain has TRBV7-2 and TRBJ2-7; 9 bases fit TRBD2. The CDR3 is 15 residues long. The germline gives CDR1 SGHTA, CDR2 FQGNSA. The J segment lost 2 bases and the V segment lost 1 base, leaving 3 bases of the junction unmatched. CDR3: CASSLGAGGPYEQYF. The CDR3 DNA is TGTGCCAGCAGCTTAGGGGCGGGGGGGCCCTACGAGCAGTACTTC. Full variable domain (remainder filled in from reference TRBV7-2 and TRBJ2-7): GAGVSQSPSNKVTEKGKDVELRCDPISGHTALYWYRQSLGQGLEFLIYFQGNSAPDKSGLPSDRFSAERTGGSVSTLTIQRTQQEDSAVYLCASSLGAGGPYEQYFGPGTRLTVT.

This chain connects TRBV30 to TRBJ2-3, with D possibly being TRBD2 (6 bases). The CDR3 length is 11 residues. The germline CDR1 and CDR2 sequences are GTSNPN and SVGIG (reference sequence). Trimming removed 3 bases from V and 14 bases from J, with 15 bases in between. CDR3 sequence reads: CAWREPRGMYF. For the CDR3, the DNA is TGTGCCTGGAGGGAGCCGCGGGGCATGTATTTT.

The CDR3 sequence: CASSKKHENTEAFF. CDR3 DNA: TGCGCCAGCAGCAAAAAACACGAGAACACTGAAGCTTTCTTT. The rearrangement uses TRBV5-1 and TRBJ1-1; no clear D. Germline V CDR1 and CDR2: SGHRS, YFSETQ. V shed 4 bases and J shed 1 base, with 11 bases lying between them. This CDR3 has 14 residues.

This chain connects TRBV18 to TRBJ2-3; 7 positions match TRBD1. The CDR3 loop spans 14 amino acids. Germline V gene data show CDR1 as KGHSH and CDR2 as LQKENI. Unmatched junction bases numbered 6, after V lost 6 bases and J lost 3 bases. This CDR3 is CASSGTEQTDTQYF. In DNA, the CDR3 is TGTGCCAGCTCCGGGACAGAACAGACAGATACGCAGTATTTT.

This chain joins TRBV28 and TRBJ2-7, with TRBD1 as a possible D gene (5 bases). Trimming shortened V by 3 bases and J by 3 bases, and 18 bases separated the two germline ends. The CDR3 sequence is 16 residues long. Per germline, CDR1 MDHEN and CDR2 SYDVKM. CDR3 residues: CASSFRYPGWDYEQYF. In nucleotides, the CDR3 is TGTGCCAGCAGTTTCCGGTATCCAGGGTGGGACTACGAGCAGTACTTC.

This clone was observed a few times. The rearrangement uses TRBV4-3 and TRBJ1-6, with 12 bases aligning to TRBD1. V shed 4 bases and J 10 bases; nucleotides not matched to a gene: 5. The CDR3 has 15 residues. CDR1 is LGHNA and CDR2 is YSLEER in the germline V gene. CDR3 amino acids: CASSPGTGGRSPLHF. CDR3 sequence (DNA): TGCGCCAGCAGCCCCGGGACAGGGGGCCGATCACCCCTCCACTTT.

This chain links TRBV29-1 with TRBJ1-2, with a weak D call TRBD1 (5 bases). Germline V gene data show CDR1 as SQVTM and CDR2 as ANQGSEA. Trimming removed 4 bases at V and 4 bases at J, with 16 bases between. The CDR3 has 14 residues. The CDR3 DNA reads TGCAGCGTTGTGGGCCGGGGACTTGGCTATGGCTACACCTTC. Protein sequence: CSVVGRGLGYGYTF.

A single count supports this clone. The chain joins TRBV7-2 to TRBJ1-2; 7 bases line up with TRBD1. CDR3 length equals 14 residues. V gave up 5 bases and J gave up 4 bases; unmatched junction bases: 7. The germline V gene has CDR1 SGHTA and CDR2 FQGNSA. The CDR3 is CASSRDSLSYGYTF. The CDR3 region has the DNA TGTGCCAGCAGCAGGGACAGTCTCTCCTATGGCTACACCTTC.

The chain has TRBV19 and TRBJ2-3, with TRBD1 identical over 7 bases. The CDR3 runs 13 residues. J was trimmed by 1 base and V by 6 bases; bases with no gene match: 1. The germline gives CDR1 LNHDA, CDR2 SQIVND (reference sequence). CDR3 sequence (DNA): TGTGCCAGTAGAGGACAGGGCACAGATACGCAGTATTTT. It yields the protein CASRGQGTDTQYF.

V usage is TRBV6-1 and J usage is TRBJ2-3, with D maybe TRBD2 (6 bases). The CDR3 totals 12 residues. V shed 8 bases and J shed 0 bases, with 6 bases lying between them. The V gene's germline CDR1 is MNHNS and CDR2 SASEGT. The CDR3 DNA sequence: TGTGCCAGCGGGGGGAGCACAGATACGCAGTATTTT. It yields the protein CASGGSTDTQYF.

V and J are TRBV2 and TRBJ2-5, with 7 nucleotides matching TRBD2. There are 16 residues in the CDR3. Germline trimming cut 5 bases from V and 4 bases from J; bases unmatched to any gene: 13. Germline CDR1 SNHLY, CDR2 FYNNEI. Here the CDR3 DNA reads TGTGCCAGCAGTTGGGGGGGGACCACCACCCCAGAGACCCAGTACTTC. The encoded protein is CASSWGGTTTPETQYF.

The chain recombines TRBV11-2 with TRBJ2-1, with D possibly TRBD2 on 5 matching bases. Deletions cut 3 bases from V and 1 base from J, with 13 bases between. Germline V gene data show CDR1 as SGHAT and CDR2 as FQNNGV. The CDR3 is 16 amino acids. CDR3 nucleotide sequence: TGTGCCAGCAGCTTCCGAGCGGACCAGTCCTACAATGAGCAGTTCTTC. It encodes CASSFRADQSYNEQFF.

CDR3: CASGRQGEVDTQYF. CDR3 DNA sequence: TGTGCTAGTGGTAGACAGGGGGAAGTGGATACGCAGTATTTT. The J gene is TRBJ2-3, the V gene TRBV12-5; 9 bases align to TRBD1. The CDR3 extends over 14 amino acids. J lost 6 bases, V lost 5 bases, and 6 bases had no gene match. Germline-derived CDR1 and CDR2 are LGHNT and FRNRAP.

V gene TRBV5-8 combines with J gene TRBJ1-2; no definite D call. The germline CDR1 and CDR2 sequences are SGHTS and YDEGEE. The CDR3 length is 12 residues. V was cut by 4 bases and J by 5 bases, with 9 bases left in between. In DNA form, the CDR3 reads TGTGCCAGCAGCCTAGAGAAATATGGCTACACCTTC. It encodes CASSLEKYGYTF.

The rearrangement links TRBV7-8 to TRBJ2-5; D is ambiguous. The CDR3 loop spans 12 amino acids. Germline CDR1 reads SGHVS; CDR2 reads FQNEAQ. Trimming removed 6 bases from V and 1 base from J, with 6 bases in between. The CDR3 region is CASSLFQETQYF. Written as DNA, the CDR3 is TGTGCCAGCAGTCTATTCCAAGAGACCCAGTACTTC.

The chain joins TRBV7-2 to TRBJ2-5; D might be TRBD2 (5 bases). Trimming stripped 3 bases from V and 10 bases from J, with 15 bases between. In germline, CDR1 is SGHTA, CDR2 FQGNSA. This CDR3 comprises 13 residues. The CDR3 bases are TGTGCCAGCAGCTTGAAGACGGGGTTTGGCCAGTACTTC. This sequence encodes CASSLKTGFGQYF.